This TCR beta chain was observed in a study of blood T cells in healthy people across ages. The use of a sample-barcoded 5' primer and a J-beta primer mix characterized a second PCR of 7 to 11 cycles. TCRdb reprocessed the 5' RACE reads with MiXCR, giving one entry per CDR3 protein. Of more than 550,000 distinct CDR3 sequences in the sample, 22% were seen once. This clonotype was recorded a few times. Trimming cost V 6 bases and J 1 base; bases outside gene matches: 9. This CDR3 comprises 15 residues. CDR1 DFQATT and CDR2 SNEGSKA come from the germline V gene (reference sequence). The receptor's source is a man aged 70-80 years in good health. The specimen sequenced was blood. This chain uses TRBV20-1 with TRBJ2-3; 8 nucleotides align to TRBD2. CDR3 sequence (DNA): TGCAGTGCCTCGGGGGGGCTAGCGGGCACAGATACGCAGTATTTT. Protein: CSASGGLAGTDTQYF.